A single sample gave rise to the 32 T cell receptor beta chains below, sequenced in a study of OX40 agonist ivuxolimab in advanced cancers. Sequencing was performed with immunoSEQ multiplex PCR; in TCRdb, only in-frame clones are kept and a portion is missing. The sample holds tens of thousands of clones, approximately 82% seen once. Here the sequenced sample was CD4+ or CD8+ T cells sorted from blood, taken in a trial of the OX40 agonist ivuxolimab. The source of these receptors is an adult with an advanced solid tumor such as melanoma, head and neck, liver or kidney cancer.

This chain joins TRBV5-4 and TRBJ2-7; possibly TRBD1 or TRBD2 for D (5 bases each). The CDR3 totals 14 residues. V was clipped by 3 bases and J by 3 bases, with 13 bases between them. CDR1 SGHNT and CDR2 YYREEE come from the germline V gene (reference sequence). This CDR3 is CASSSPGRGYEQYF. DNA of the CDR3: TGTGCCAGCAGCTCGCCGGGACGGGGCTACGAGCAGTACTTC.

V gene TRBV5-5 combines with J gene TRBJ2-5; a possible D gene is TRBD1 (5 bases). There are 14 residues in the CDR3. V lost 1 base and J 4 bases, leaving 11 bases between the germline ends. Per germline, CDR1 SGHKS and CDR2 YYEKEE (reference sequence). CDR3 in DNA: TGTGCCAGCAGCTTGTCCGTTAGGGGAGAGACCCAGTACTTC. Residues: CASSLSVRGETQYF.

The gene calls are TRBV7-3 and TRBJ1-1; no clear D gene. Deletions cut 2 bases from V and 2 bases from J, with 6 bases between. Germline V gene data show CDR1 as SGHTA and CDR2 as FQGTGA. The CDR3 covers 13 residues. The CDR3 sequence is CASSLSVNTEAFF. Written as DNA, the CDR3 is TGTGCCAGCAGCTTATCTGTCAACACTGAAGCTTTCTTT.

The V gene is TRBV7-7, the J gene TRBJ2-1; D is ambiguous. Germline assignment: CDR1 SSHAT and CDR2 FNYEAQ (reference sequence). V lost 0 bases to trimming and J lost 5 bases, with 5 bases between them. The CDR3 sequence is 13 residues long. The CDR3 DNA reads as TGTGCCAGCAGCTTAGCCCTAAACAATGAGCAGTTCTTC. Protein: CASSLALNNEQFF.

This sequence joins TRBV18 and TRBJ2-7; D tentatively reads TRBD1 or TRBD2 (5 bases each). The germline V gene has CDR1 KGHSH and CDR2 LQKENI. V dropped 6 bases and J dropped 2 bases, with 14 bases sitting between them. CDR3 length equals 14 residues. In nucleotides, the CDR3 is TGTGCCAGCTCCTCATGGGGGTACCCCTACGAGCAGTACTTC. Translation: CASSSWGYPYEQYF.

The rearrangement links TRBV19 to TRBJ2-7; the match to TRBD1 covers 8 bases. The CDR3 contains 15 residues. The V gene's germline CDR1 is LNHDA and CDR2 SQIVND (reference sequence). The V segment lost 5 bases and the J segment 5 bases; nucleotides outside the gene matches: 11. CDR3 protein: CASSPGQGKSHEQYF. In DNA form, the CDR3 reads TGTGCCAGTAGTCCCGGACAGGGTAAATCCCACGAGCAGTACTTC.

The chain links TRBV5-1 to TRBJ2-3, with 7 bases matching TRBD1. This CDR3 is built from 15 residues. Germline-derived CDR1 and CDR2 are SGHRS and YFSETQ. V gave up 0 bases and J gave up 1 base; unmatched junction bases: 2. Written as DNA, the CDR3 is TGCGCCAGCAGCTTGGTTGACAGGGGCACAGATACGCAGTATTTT. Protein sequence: CASSLVDRGTDTQYF.

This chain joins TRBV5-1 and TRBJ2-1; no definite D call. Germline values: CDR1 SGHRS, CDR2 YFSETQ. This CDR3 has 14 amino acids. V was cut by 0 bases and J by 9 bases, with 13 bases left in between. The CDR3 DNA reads TGCGCCAGCAGCTTGGACGGCCCCGTCGGTGAGCAGTTCTTC. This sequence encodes CASSLDGPVGEQFF. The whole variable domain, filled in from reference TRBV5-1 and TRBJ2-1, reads KAGVTQTPRYLIKTRGQQVTLSCSPISGHRSVSWYQQTPGQGLQFLFEYFSETQRNKGNFPGRFSGRQFSNSRSEMNVSTLELGDSALYLCASSLDGPVGEQFFGPGTRLTVL.

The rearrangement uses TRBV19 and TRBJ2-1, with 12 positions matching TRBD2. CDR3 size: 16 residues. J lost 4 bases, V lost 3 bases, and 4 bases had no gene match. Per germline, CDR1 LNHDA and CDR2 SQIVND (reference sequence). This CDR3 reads CASSIPTSGSYNEQFF. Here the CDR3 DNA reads TGTGCCAGTAGTATCCCGACTAGCGGGAGTTACAATGAGCAGTTCTTC.

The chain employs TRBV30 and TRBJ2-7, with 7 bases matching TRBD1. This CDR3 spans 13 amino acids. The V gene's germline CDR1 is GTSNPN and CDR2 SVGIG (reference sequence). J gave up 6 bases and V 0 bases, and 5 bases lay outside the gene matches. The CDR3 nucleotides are TGTGCCTGGAGTGTGAGTGAGGGGGCCGAGCAGTACTTC. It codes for CAWSVSEGAEQYF.

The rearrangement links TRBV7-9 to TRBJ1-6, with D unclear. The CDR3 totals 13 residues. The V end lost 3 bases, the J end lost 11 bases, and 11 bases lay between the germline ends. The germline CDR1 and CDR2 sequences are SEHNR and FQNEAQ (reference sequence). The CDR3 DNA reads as TGTGCCAGCAGCTTTGACGGAGCGGCACCCCTCCACTTT. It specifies CASSFDGAAPLHF.

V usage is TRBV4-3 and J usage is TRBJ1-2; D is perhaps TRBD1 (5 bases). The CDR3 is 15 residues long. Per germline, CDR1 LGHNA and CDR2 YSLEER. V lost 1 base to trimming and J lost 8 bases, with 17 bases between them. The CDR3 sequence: CASSQVGSGSGGYTF. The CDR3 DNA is TGCGCCAGCAGCCAAGTAGGTTCAGGGTCAGGGGGCTACACCTTC.

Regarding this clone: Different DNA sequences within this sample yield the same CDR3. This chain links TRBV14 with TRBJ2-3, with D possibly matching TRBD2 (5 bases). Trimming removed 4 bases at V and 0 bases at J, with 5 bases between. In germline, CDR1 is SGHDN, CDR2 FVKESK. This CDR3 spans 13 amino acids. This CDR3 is CASSPGSTDTQYF. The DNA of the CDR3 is TGTGCCAGCAGCCCGGGAAGCACAGATACGCAGTATTTT.

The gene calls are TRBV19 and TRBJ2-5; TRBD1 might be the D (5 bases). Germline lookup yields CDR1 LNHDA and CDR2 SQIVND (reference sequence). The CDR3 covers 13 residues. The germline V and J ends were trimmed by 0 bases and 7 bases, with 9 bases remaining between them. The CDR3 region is CASSIDRVGTQYF. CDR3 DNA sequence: TGTGCCAGTAGTATAGACAGGGTTGGGACCCAGTACTTC.

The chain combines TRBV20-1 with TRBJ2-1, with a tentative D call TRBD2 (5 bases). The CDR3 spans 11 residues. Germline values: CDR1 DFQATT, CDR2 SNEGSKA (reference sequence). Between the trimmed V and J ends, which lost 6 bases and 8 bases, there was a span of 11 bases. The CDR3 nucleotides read TGCAGTGCCCAGGTGCGGGATGAGCAGTTCTTC. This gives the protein CSAQVRDEQFF.

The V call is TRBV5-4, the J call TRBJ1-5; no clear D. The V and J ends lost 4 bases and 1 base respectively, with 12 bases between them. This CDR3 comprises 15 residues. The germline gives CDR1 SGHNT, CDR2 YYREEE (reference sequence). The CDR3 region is CASSEEPVSNQPQHF. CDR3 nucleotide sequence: TGTGCCAGCAGCGAAGAACCAGTGAGCAATCAGCCCCAGCATTTT. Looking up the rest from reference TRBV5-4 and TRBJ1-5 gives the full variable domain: ETGVTQSPTHLIKTRGQQVTLRCSSQSGHNTVSWYQQALGQGPQFIFQYYREEENGRGNFPPRFSGLQFPNYSSELNVNALELDDSALYLCASSEEPVSNQPQHFGDGTRLSIL.

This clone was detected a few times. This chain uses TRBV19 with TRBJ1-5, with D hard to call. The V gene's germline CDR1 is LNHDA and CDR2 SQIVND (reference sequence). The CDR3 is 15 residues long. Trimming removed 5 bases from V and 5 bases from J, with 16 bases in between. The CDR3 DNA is TGTGCCAGTAGTGGACCCGGAGACCTCCATCAGCCCCAGCATTTT. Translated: CASSGPGDLHQPQHF.

The CDR3 nucleotides read TGTGCCAGCAGCCCCGAAACGAACTCTGGGGCCAACGTCCTGACTTTC. Translating it yields CASSPETNSGANVLTF. The rearrangement uses TRBV7-3 and TRBJ2-6; D is uncertain. With 5 bases removed from V and 0 bases from J, the gap between germline ends came to 11 bases. There are 16 residues in the CDR3. CDR1 and CDR2 (germline): SGHTA, FQGTGA. The variable domain in full, completed from reference TRBV7-3 and TRBJ2-6, reads GAGVSQTPSNKVTEKGKYVELRCDPISGHTALYWYRQSLGQGPEFLIYFQGTGAADDSGLPNDRFFAVRPEGSVSTLKIQRTERGDSAVYLCASSPETNSGANVLTFGAGSRLTVL.

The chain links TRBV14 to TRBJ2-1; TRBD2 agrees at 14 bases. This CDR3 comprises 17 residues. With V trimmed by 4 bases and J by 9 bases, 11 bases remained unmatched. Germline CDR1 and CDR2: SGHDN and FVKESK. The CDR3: CASSPRRETSGGGEQFF. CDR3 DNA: TGTGCCAGCAGCCCCCGCAGGGAGACTAGCGGGGGGGGTGAGCAGTTCTTC.

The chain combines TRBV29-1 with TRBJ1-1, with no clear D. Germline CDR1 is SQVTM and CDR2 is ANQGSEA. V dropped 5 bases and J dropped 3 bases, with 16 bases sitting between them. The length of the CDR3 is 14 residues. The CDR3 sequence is CSVRGGGMDTEAFF. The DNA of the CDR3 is TGCAGCGTTCGTGGAGGTGGGATGGACACTGAAGCTTTCTTT. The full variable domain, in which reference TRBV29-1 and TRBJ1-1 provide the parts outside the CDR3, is SAVISQKPSRDICQRGTSLTIQCQVDSQVTMMFWYRQQPGQSLTLIATANQGSEATYESGFVIDKFPISRPNLTFSTLTVSNMSPEDSSIYLCSVRGGGMDTEAFFGQGTRLTVV.

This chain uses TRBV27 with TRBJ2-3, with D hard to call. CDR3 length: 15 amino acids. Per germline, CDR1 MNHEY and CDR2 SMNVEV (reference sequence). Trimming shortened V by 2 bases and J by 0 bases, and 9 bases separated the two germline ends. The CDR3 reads CASSLRSTSTDTQYF. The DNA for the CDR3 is TGTGCCAGCAGTTTAAGGAGTACTAGCACAGATACGCAGTATTTT.

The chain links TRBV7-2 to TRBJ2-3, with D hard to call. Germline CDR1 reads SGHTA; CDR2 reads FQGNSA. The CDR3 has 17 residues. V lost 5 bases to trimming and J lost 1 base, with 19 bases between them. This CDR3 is CASSRGRLSFRTDTQYF. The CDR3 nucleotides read TGTGCCAGCAGCCGAGGAAGGCTATCGTTCCGCACAGATACGCAGTATTTT.

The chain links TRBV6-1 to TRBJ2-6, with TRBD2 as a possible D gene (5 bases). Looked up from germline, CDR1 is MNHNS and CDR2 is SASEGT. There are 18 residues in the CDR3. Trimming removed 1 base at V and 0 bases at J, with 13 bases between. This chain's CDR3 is CASSEVMAGGSGANVLTF. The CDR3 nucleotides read TGTGCCAGCAGTGAAGTAATGGCCGGAGGCTCTGGGGCCAACGTCCTGACTTTC.

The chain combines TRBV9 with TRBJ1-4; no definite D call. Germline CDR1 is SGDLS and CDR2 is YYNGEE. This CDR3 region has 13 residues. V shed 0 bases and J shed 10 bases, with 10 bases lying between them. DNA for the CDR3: TGTGCCAGCAGCGTAGGCCAGTCATCAAAACTGTTTTTT. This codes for CASSVGQSSKLFF.

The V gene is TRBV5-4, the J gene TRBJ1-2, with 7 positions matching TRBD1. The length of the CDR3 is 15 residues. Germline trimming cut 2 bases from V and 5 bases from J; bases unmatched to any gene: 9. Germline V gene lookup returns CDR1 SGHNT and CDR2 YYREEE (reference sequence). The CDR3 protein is CASSFSGTVLYGYTF. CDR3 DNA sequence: TGTGCCAGCAGCTTTTCCGGGACAGTTCTATATGGCTACACCTTC.

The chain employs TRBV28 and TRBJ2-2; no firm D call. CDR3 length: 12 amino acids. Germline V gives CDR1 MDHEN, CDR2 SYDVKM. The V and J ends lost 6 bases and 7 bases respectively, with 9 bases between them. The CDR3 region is CASSPPDGELFF. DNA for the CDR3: TGTGCCAGCAGCCCCCCGGACGGGGAGCTGTTTTTT.

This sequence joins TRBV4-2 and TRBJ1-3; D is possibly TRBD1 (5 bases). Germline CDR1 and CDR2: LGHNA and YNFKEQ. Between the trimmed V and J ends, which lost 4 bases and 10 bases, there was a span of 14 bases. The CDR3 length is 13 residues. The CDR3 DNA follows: TGTGCCAGCAGCCCCGTCGTGGGGGGAACCATATATTTT. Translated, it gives CASSPVVGGTIYF.

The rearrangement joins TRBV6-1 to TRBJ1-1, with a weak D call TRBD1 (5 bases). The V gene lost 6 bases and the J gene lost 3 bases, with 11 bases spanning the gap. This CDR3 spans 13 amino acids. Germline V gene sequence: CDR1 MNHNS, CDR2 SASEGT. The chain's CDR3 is CASSLDTYTEAFF. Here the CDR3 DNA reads TGTGCCAGCAGCCTGGACACGTACACTGAAGCTTTCTTT.

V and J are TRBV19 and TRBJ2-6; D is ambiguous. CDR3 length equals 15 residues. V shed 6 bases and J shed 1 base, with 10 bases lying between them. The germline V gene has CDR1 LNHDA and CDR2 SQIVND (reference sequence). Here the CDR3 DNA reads TGTGCCAGTAGCTCGACACCGTCTGGGGCCAACGTCCTGACTTTC. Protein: CASSSTPSGANVLTF.

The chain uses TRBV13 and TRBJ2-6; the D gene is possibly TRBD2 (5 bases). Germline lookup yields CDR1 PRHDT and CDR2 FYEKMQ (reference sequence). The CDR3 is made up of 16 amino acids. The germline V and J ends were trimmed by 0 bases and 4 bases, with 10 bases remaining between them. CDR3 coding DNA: TGTGCCAGCAGCTTAGGCTTCCGGGGAGGGGCCAACGTCCTGACTTTC. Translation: CASSLGFRGGANVLTF. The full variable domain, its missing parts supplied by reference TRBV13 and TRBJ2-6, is AAGVIQSPRHLIKEKRETATLKCYPIPRHDTVYWYQQGPGQDPQFLISFYEKMQSDKGSIPDRFSAQQFSDYHSELNMSSLELGDSALYFCASSLGFRGGANVLTFGAGSRLTVL.

The chain's CDR3 is CASREIGQGGQPQHF. The CDR3 DNA follows: TGTGCCAGCAGGGAAATCGGACAGGGAGGTCAGCCCCAGCATTTT. The rearrangement links TRBV6-4 to TRBJ1-5; 8 nucleotides align to TRBD1. Germline CDR1 reads MRHNA; CDR2 reads SNTAGT. V was clipped by 6 bases and J by 6 bases; unmatched bases: 10. The CDR3 runs 15 residues.

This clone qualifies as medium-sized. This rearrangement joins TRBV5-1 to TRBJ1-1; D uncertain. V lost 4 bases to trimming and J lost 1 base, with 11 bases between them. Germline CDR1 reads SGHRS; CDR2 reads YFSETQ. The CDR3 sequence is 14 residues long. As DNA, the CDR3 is TGCGCCAGCAGCACTATATCAGGGAACACTGAAGCTTTCTTT. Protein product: CASSTISGNTEAFF.